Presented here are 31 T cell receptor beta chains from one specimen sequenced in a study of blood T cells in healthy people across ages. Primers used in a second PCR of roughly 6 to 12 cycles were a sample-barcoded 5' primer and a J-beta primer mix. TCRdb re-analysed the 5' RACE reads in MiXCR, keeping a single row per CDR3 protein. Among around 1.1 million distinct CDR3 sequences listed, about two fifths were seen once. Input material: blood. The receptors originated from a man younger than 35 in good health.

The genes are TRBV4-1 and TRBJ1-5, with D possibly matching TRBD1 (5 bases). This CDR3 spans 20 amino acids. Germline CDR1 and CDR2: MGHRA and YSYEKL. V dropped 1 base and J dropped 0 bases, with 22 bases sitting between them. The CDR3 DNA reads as TGCGCCAGCAGCCAAGTTAGTAGGCAGGGCGGACGGTATAGCAATCAGCCCCAGCATTTT. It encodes CASSQVSRQGGRYSNQPQHF.

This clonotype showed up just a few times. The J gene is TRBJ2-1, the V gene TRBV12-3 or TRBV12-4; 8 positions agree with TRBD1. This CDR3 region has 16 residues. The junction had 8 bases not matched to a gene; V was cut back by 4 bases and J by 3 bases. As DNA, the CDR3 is TGTGCCAGCAGTTCCGGGACAGGCCCTCACTACAATGAGCAGTTCTTC. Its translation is CASSSGTGPHYNEQFF.

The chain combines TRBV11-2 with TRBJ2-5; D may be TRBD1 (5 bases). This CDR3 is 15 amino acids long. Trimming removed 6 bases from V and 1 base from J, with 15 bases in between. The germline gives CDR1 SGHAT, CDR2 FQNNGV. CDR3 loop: CASSRRQSTQETQYF. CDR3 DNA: TGTGCCAGCAGTCGGAGACAGTCAACCCAAGAGACCCAGTACTTC.

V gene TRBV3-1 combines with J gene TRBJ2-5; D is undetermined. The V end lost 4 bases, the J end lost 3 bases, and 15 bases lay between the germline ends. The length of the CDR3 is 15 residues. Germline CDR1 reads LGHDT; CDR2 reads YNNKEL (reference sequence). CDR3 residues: CASSPSRSWEETQYF. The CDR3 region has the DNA TGTGCCAGCAGCCCGAGTCGATCATGGGAAGAGACCCAGTACTTC.

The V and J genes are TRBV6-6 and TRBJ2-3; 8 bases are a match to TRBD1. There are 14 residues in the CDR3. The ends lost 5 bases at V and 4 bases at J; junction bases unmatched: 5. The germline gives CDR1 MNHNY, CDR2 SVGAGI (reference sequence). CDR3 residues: CASSTDRVSDTQYF. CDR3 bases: TGTGCCAGCAGTACGGACAGGGTCTCAGATACGCAGTATTTT.

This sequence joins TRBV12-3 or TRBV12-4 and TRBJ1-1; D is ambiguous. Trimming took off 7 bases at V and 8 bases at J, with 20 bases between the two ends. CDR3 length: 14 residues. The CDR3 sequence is CASTQIDGEGEAFF. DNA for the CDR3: TGTGCCAGCACACAAATTGACGGAGAAGGAGAAGCTTTCTTT.

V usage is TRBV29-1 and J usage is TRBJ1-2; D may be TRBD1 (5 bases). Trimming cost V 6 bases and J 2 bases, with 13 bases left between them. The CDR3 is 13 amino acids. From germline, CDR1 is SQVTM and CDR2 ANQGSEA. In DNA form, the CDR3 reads TGCAGCGTCCTAACAGGAATCAACTATGGCTACACCTTC. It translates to CSVLTGINYGYTF.

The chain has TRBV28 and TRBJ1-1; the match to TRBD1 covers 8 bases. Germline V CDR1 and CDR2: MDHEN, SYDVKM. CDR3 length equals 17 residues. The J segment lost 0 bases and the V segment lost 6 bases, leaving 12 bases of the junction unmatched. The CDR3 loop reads CASRYPDRGHMNTEAFF. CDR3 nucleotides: TGTGCCAGCAGATACCCCGACAGGGGACATATGAACACTGAAGCTTTCTTT.

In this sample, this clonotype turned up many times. CDR3 residues: CASSYSPLAGIYNEQFF. CDR3 bases: TGTGCCAGCAGTTATTCCCCACTAGCGGGTATCTACAATGAGCAGTTCTTC. The chain has TRBV6-5 and TRBJ2-1, with 9 bases that match TRBD2. J was trimmed by 3 bases and V by 3 bases; bases with no gene match: 9. The germline CDR1 and CDR2 sequences are MNHEY and SVGAGI. This CDR3 spans 17 amino acids.

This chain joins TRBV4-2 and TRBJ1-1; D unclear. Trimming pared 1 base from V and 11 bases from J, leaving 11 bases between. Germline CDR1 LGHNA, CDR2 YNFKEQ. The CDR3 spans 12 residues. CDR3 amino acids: CASSQVSAGAFF. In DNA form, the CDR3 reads TGTGCCAGCAGCCAAGTCTCTGCGGGGGCTTTCTTT.

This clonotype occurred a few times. CDR3 sequence reads: CASSYIGNNEQFF. In DNA, the CDR3 is TGTGCCAGCAGTTACATTGGGAACAATGAGCAGTTCTTC. V and J are TRBV6-5 and TRBJ2-1; no clear D. Trimming left V 2 bases short and J 5 bases short, with 7 bases between. In germline, CDR1 is MNHEY, CDR2 SVGAGI. This CDR3 contains 13 residues.

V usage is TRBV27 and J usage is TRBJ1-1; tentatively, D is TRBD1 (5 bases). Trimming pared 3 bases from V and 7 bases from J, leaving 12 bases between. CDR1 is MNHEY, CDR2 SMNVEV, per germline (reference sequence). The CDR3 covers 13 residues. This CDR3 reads CASSFGGRYEAFF. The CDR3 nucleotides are TGTGCCAGCAGTTTCGGGGGACGGTATGAAGCTTTCTTT.

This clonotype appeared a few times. CDR3 sequence: CASSRTTGLGEKLFF. In DNA form, the CDR3 reads TGTGCCAGCAGCCGAACGACAGGGTTGGGTGAAAAACTGTTTTTT. This chain uses TRBV5-4 with TRBJ1-4; 7 positions agree with TRBD1. The CDR3 sequence is 15 residues long. CDR1 and CDR2 (germline): SGHNT, YYREEE (reference sequence). The V segment lost 4 bases and the J segment 7 bases; nucleotides outside the gene matches: 10.

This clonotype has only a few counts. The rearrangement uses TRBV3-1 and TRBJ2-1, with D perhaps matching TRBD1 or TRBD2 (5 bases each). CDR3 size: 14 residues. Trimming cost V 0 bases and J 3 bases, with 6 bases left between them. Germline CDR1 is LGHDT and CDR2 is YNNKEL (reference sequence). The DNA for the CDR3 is TGTGCCAGCAGCCAAGAGAGGGGCTACAATGAGCAGTTCTTC. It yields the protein CASSQERGYNEQFF.

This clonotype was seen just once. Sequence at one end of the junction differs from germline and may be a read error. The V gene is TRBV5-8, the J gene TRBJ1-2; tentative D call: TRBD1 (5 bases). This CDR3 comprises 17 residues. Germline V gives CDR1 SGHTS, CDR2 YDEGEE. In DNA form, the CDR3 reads TGTGCCAGCAGCTCCCCAGGGCTCTCAGGTTTGAACTATGGCTGCACCTTC. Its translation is CASSSPGLSGLNYGCTF.

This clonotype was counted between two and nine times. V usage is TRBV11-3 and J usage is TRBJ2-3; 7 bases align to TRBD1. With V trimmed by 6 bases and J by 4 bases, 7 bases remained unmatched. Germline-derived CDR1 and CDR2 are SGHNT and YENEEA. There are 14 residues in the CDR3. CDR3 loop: CASSLGTAADTQYF. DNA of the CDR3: TGTGCCAGCAGTCTCGGGACAGCGGCAGATACGCAGTATTTT.

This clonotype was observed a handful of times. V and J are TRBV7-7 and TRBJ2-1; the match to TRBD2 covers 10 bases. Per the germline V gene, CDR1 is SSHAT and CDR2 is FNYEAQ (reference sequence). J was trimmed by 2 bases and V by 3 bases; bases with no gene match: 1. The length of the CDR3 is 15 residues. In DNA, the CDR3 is TGTGCCAGCAGCTTGGGACTAGCGACCTACAATGAGCAGTTCTTC. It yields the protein CASSLGLATYNEQFF. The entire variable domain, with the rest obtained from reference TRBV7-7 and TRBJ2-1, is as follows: GAGVSQSPRYKVTKRGQDVTLRCDPISSHATLYWYQQALGQGPEFLTYFNYEAQPDKSGLPSDRFSAERPEGSISTLTIQRTEQRDSAMYRCASSLGLATYNEQFFGPGTRLTVL.

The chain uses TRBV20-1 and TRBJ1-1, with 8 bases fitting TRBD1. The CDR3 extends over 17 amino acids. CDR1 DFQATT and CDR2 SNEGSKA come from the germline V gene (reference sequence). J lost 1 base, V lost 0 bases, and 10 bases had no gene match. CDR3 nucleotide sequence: TGCAGTGCTAGAGATGACAGGGGAATCTTTGGGAACACTGAAGCTTTCTTT. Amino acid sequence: CSARDDRGIFGNTEAFF.

This chain's CDR3 is CASIPGSSYGYTF. For the CDR3, the DNA is TGTGCCAGCATCCCGGGCAGTTCTTATGGCTACACCTTC. The chain combines TRBV21-1 with TRBJ1-2; the DNA was not compared with TRBD1, the D call given in the table. TRBV21-1 counts as a pseudogene. The CDR3 is 13 amino acids.

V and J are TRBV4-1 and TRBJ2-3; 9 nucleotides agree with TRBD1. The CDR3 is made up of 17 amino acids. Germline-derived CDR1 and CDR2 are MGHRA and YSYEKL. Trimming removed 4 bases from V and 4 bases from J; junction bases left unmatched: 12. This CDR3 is CASSLRTYRGRADTQYF. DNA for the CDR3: TGCGCCAGCAGCCTCCGAACCTACAGGGGGCGAGCAGATACGCAGTATTTT.

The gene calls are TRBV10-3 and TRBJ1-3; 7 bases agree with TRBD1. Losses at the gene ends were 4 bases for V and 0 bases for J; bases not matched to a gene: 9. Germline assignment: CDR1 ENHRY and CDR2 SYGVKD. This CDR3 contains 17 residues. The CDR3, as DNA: TGTGCCATCAGTGGTTCCAGACAGGGCATCTCTGGAAACACCATATATTTT. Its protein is CAISGSRQGISGNTIYF.

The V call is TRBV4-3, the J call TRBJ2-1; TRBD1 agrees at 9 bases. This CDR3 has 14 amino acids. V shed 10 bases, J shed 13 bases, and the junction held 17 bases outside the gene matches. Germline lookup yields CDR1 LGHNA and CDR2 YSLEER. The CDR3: CATSRDRVYETQFF. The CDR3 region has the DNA TGCGCCACCTCGAGGGACAGGGTTTATGAGACCCAGTTCTTC.

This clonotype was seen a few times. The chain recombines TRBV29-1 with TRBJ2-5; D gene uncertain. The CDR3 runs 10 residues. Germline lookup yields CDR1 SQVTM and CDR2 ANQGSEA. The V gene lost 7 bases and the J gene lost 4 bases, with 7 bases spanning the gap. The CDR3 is CSAARETQYF. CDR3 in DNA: TGCAGCGCCGCCAGAGAGACCCAGTACTTC.

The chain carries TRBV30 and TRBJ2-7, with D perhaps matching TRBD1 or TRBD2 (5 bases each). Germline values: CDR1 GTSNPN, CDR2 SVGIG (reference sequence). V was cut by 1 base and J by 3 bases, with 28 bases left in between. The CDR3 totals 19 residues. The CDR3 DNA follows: TGTGCCTGGAGTGAGGACAATCCCCATTCAGGAGTTGGACTCTACGAGCAGTACTTC. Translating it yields CAWSEDNPHSGVGLYEQYF.

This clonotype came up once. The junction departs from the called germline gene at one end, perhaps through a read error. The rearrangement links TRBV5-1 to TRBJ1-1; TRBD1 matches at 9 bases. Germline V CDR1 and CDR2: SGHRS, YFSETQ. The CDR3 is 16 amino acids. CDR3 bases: TGCACCAGCAGCTTGGCACAGGGGGCTGGCGGCACTGAAGCTTTCTTT. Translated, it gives CTSSLAQGAGGTEAFF. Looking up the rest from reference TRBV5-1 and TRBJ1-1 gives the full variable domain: KAGVTQTPRYLIKTRGQQVTLSCSPISGHRSVSWYQQTPGQGLQFLFEYFSETQRNKGNFPGRFSGRQFSNSRSEMNVSTLELGDSALYLCTSSLAQGAGGTEAFFGQGTRLTVV.

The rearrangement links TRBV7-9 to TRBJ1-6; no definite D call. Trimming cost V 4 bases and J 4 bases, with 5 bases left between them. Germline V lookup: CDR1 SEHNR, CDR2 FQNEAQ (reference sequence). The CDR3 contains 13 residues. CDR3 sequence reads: CASSSEYNSPLHF. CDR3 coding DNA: TGTGCCAGCAGCTCGGAATATAATTCACCCCTCCACTTT. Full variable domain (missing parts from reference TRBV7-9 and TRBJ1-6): DTGVSQNPRHKITKRGQNVTFRCDPISEHNRLYWYRQTLGQGPEFLTYFQNEAQLEKSRLLSDRFSAERPKGSFSTLEIQRTEQGDSAMYLCASSSEYNSPLHFGNGTRLTVT.

Written as DNA, the CDR3 is TGCAGTGCCGCCCGTGAATTGGGAGATACGCAGTATTTT. Its translation is CSAARELGDTQYF. The chain is built from TRBV20-1 and TRBJ2-3; D gene ambiguous. Deletions cut 6 bases from V and 5 bases from J, with 15 bases between. The V gene's germline CDR1 is DFQATT and CDR2 SNEGSKA (reference sequence). This CDR3 is built from 13 residues.

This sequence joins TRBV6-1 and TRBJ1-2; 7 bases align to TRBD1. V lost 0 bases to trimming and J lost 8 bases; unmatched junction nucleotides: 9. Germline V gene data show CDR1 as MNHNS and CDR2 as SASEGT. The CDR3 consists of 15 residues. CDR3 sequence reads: CASSEARDSQRGYTF. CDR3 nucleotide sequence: TGTGCCAGCAGTGAAGCGCGGGACAGCCAACGAGGCTACACCTTC.

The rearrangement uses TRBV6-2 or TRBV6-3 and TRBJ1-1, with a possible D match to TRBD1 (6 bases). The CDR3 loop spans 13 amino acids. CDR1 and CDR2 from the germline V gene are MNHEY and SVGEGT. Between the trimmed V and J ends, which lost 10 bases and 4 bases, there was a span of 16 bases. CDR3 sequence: CAIQQGHGTEAFF. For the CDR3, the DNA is TGTGCCATCCAACAGGGTCATGGCACTGAAGCTTTCTTT.

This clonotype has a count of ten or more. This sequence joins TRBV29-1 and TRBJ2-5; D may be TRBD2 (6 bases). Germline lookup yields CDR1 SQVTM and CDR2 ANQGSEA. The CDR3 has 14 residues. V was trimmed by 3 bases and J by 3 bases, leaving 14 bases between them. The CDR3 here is CSVDGGLPEETQYF. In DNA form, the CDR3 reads TGCAGCGTTGATGGGGGGTTACCGGAAGAGACCCAGTACTTC.

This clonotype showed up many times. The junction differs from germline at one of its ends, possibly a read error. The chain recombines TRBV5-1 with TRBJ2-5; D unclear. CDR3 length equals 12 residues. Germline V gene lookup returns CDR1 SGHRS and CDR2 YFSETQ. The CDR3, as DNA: TGTGCCAGCAGCTTACTCGAAGAGACCCAGTACTTC. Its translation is CASSLLEETQYF.